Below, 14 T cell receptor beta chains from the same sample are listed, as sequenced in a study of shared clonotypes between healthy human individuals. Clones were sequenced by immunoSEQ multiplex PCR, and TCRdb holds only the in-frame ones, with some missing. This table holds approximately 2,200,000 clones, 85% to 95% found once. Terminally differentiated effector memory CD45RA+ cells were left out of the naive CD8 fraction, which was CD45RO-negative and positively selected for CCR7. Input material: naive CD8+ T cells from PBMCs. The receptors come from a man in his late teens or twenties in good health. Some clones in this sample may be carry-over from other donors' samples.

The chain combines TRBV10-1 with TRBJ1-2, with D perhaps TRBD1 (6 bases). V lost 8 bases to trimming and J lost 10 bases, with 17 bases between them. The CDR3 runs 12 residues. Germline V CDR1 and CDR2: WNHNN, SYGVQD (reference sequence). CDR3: CASGSATGDYTF. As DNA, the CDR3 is TGCGCCAGCGGTTCCGCGACAGGAGACTACACCTTC.

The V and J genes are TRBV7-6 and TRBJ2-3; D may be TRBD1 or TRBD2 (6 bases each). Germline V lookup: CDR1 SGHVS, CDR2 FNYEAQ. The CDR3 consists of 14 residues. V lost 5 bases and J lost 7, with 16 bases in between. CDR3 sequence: CASSNRAGWNTQYF. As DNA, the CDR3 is TGTGCCAGCAGCAACAGGGCGGGATGGAATACGCAGTATTTT.

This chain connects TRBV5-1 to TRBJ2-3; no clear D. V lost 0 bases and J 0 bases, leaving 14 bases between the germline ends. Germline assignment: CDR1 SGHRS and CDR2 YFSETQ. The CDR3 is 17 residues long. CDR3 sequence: CASSLVGGTASTDTQYF. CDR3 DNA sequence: TGCGCCAGCAGCTTGGTAGGCGGTACTGCTAGCACAGATACGCAGTATTTT.

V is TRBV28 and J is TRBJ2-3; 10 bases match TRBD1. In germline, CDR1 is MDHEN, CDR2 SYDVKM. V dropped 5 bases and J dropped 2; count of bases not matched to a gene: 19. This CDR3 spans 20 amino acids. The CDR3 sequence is CASSLTVPGQGLTPTDTQYF. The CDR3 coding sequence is TGTGCCAGCAGTCTTACCGTCCCGGGACAGGGGCTCACTCCCACAGATACGCAGTATTTT. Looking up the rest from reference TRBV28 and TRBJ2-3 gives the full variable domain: DVKVTQSSRYLVKRTGEKVFLECVQDMDHENMFWYRQDPGLGLRLIYFSYDVKMKEKGDIPEGYSVSREKKERFSLILESASTNQTSMYLCASSLTVPGQGLTPTDTQYFGPGTRLTVL.

CDR3 DNA: TGTGCCAGCAGTTACTCGAAAGACACTGAAGCTTTCTTT. It specifies CASSYSKDTEAFF. The chain couples TRBV6-6 to TRBJ1-1; no clear D. The CDR3 loop spans 13 amino acids. The germline V and J ends were trimmed by 0 bases and 3 bases, with 5 bases remaining between them. From germline, CDR1 is MNHNY and CDR2 SVGAGI (reference sequence).

CDR3 region: CASSEKGAGQTGELFF. The CDR3 nucleotides are TGTGCCAGCAGTGAAAAGGGGGCCGGGCAAACCGGGGAGCTGTTTTTT. The genes are TRBV2 and TRBJ2-2; TRBD1 matches 7 bases. Trimming at V came to 2 bases and at J to 5 bases, leaving 8 bases not matched to a gene. This CDR3 comprises 16 residues. The V gene's germline CDR1 is SNHLY and CDR2 FYNNEI.

CDR3 bases: TGCGCCAGCAGCGATGGACTAGCGGGAGTGCCAGATACGCAGTATTTT. Translating it yields CASSDGLAGVPDTQYF. This rearrangement joins TRBV5-1 to TRBJ2-3; 13 bases map to TRBD2. In germline, CDR1 is SGHRS, CDR2 YFSETQ. The ends lost 4 bases at V and 4 bases at J; junction bases unmatched: 6. The CDR3 spans 16 residues.

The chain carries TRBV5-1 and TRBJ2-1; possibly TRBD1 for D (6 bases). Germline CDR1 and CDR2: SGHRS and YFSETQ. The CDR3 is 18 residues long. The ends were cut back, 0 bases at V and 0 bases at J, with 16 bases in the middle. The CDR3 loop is CASSLEATGPGSYNEQFF. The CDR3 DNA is TGCGCCAGCAGCTTGGAGGCGACAGGCCCCGGCTCCTACAATGAGCAGTTCTTC.

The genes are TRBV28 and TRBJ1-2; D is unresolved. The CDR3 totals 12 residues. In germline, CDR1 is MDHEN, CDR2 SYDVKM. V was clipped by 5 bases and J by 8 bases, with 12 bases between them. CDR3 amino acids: CASSLNNPGYTF. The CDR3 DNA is TGTGCCAGCAGTCTAAATAATCCGGGCTACACCTTC.

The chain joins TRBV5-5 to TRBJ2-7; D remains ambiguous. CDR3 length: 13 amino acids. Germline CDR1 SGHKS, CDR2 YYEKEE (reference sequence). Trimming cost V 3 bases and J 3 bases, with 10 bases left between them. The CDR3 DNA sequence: TGTGCCAGCAGCTACGAGACCCACTACGAGCAGTACTTC. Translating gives CASSYETHYEQYF. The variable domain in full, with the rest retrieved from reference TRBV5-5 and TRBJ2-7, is DAGVTQSPTHLIKTRGQQVTLRCSPISGHKSVSWYQQVLGQGPQFIFQYYEKEERGRGNFPDRFSARQFPNYSSELNVNALLLGDSALYLCASSYETHYEQYFGPGTRLTVT.

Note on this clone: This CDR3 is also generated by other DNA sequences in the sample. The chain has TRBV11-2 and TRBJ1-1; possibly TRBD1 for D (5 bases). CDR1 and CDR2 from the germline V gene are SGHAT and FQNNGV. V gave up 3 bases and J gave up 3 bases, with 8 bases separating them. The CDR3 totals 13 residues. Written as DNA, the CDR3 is TGTGCCAGCAGCTTCGGAGGGGACACTGAAGCTTTCTTT. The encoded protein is CASSFGGDTEAFF.

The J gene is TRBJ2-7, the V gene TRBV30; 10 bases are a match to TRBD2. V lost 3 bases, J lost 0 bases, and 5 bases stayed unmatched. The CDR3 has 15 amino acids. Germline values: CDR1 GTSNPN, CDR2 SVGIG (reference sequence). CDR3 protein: CAWRELAGSSYEQYF. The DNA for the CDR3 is TGTGCCTGGAGAGAACTAGCGGGATCCTCCTACGAGCAGTACTTC.

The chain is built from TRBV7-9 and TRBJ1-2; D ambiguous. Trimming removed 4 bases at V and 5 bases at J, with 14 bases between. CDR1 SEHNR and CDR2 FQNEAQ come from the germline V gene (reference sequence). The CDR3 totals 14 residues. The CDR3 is CASSSPQASYGYTF. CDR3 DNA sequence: TGTGCCAGCAGCTCCCCTCAAGCCTCTTATGGCTACACCTTC. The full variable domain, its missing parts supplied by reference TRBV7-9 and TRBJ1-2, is DTGVSQNPRHKITKRGQNVTFRCDPISEHNRLYWYRQTLGQGPEFLTYFQNEAQLEKSRLLSDRFSAERPKGSFSTLEIQRTEQGDSAMYLCASSSPQASYGYTFGSGTRLTVV.

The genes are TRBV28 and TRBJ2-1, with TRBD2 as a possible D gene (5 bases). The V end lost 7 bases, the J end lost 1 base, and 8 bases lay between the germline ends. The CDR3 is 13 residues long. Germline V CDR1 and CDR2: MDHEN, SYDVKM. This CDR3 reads CASTPGSYNEQFF. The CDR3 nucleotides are TGTGCCAGCACCCCGGGGTCCTACAATGAGCAGTTCTTC.